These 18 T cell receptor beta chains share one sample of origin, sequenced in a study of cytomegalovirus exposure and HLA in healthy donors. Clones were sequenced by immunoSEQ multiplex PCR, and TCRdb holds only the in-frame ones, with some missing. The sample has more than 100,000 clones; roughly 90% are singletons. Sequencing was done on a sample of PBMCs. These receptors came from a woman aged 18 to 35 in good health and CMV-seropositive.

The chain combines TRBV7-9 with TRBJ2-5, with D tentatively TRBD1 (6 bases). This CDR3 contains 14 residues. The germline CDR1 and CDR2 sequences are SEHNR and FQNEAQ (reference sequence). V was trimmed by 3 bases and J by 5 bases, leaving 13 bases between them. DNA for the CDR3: TGTGCCAGCAGCTTTACAGGGATTGGGGAGACCCAGTACTTC. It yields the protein CASSFTGIGETQYF.

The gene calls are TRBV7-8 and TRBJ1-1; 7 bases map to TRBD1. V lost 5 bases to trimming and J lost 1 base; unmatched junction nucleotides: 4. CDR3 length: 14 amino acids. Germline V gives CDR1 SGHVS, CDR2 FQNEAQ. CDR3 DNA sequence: TGTGCCAGCAGCCCCGGGACAGCGAACACTGAAGCTTTCTTT. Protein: CASSPGTANTEAFF.

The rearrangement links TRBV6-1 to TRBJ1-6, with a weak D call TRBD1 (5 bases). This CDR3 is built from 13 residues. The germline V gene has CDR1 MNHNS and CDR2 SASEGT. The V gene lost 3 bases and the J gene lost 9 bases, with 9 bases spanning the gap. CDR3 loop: CASSEVGGSPLHF. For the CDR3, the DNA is TGTGCCAGCAGTGAGGTGGGGGGTTCACCCCTCCACTTT.

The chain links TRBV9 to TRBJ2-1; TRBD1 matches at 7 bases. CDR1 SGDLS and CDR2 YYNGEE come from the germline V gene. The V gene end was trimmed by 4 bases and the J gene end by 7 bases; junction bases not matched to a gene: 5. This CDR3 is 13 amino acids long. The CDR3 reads CASSLVTGNEQFF. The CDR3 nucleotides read TGTGCCAGCAGCCTAGTGACAGGGAATGAGCAGTTCTTC.

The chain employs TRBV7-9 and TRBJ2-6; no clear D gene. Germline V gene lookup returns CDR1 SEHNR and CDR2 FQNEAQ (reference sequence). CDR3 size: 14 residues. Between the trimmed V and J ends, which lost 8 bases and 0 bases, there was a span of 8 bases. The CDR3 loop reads CASPRVSGANVLTF. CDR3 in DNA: TGTGCCAGCCCCCGGGTCTCTGGGGCCAACGTCCTGACTTTC.

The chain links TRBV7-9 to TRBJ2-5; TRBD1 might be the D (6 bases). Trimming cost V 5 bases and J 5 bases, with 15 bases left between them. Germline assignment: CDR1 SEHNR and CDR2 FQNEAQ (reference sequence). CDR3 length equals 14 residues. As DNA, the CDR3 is TGTGCCAGCAGCCCTTGGACAGTCCGGGAGACCCAGTACTTC. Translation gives CASSPWTVRETQYF.

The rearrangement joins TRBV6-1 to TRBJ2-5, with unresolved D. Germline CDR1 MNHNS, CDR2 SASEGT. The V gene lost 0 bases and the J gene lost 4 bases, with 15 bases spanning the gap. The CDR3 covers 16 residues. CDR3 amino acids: CASSEARHEFRETQYF. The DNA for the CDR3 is TGTGCCAGCAGTGAAGCGCGTCACGAGTTCCGAGAGACCCAGTACTTC.

The CDR3 DNA is TGTGCCAGCTCACCAGGGGGGAACCCAGATACGCAGTATTTT. This codes for CASSPGGNPDTQYF. The gene calls are TRBV18 and TRBJ2-3; tentative D call: TRBD2 (6 bases). The germline V and J ends were trimmed by 2 bases and 4 bases, with 10 bases remaining between them. The CDR3 has 14 residues. The V gene's germline CDR1 is KGHSH and CDR2 LQKENI.

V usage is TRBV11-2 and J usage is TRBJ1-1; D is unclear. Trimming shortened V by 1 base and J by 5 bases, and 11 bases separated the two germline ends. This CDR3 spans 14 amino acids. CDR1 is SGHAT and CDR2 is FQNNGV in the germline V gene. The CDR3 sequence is CASSLVPRGTEAFF. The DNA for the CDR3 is TGTGCCAGCAGCTTAGTACCCAGAGGAACTGAAGCTTTCTTT.

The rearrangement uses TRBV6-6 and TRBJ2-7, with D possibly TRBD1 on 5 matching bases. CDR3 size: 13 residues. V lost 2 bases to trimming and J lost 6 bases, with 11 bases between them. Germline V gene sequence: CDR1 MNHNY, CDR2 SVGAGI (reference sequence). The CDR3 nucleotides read TGTGCCAGCAGTTACGGTCCAGGGCGCGAGCAGTACTTC. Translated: CASSYGPGREQYF.

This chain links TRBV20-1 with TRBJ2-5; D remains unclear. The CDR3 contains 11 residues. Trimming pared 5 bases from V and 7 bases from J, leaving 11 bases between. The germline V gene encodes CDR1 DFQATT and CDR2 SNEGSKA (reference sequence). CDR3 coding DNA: TGCAGTGCTTTGTACGTCGGGACCCAGTACTTC. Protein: CSALYVGTQYF.

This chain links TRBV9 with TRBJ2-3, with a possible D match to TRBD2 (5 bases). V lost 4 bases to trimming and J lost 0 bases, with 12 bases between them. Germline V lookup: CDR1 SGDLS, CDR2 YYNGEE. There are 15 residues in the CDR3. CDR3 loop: CASSPGETSTDTQYF. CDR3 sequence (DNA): TGTGCCAGCAGCCCCGGGGAAACTAGCACAGATACGCAGTATTTT.

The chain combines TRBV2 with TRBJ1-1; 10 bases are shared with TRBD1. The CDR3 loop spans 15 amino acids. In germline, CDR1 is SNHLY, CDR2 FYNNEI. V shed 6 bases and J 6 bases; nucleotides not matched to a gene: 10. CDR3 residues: CASRAGTGVRAEAFF. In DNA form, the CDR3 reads TGTGCCAGCAGGGCCGGGACAGGGGTCAGGGCTGAAGCTTTCTTT.

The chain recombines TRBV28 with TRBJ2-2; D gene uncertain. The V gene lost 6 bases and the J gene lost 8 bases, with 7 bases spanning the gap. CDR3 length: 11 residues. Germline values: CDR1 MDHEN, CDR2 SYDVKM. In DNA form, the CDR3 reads TGTGCCAGCAGGAGTATAGGGGAGCTGTTTTTT. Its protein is CASRSIGELFF. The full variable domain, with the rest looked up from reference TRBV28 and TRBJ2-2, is DVKVTQSSRYLVKRTGEKVFLECVQDMDHENMFWYRQDPGLGLRLIYFSYDVKMKEKGDIPEGYSVSREKKERFSLILESASTNQTSMYLCASRSIGELFFGEGSRLTVL.

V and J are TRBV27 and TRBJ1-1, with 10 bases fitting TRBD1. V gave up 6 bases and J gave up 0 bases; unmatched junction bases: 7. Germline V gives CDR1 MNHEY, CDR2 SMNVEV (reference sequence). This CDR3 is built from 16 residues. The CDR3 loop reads CASSSDRGRLNTEAFF. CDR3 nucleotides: TGTGCCAGCAGCTCAGACAGGGGGCGATTGAACACTGAAGCTTTCTTT.

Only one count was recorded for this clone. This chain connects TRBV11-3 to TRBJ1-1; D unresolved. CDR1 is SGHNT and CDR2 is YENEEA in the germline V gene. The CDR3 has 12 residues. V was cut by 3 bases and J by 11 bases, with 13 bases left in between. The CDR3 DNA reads TGTGCCAGCAGCTTGCCCTCGGAGTGGGCTTTCTTT. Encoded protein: CASSLPSEWAFF. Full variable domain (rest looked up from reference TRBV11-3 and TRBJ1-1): EAGVVQSPRYKIIEKKQPVAFWCNPISGHNTLYWYLQNLGQGPELLIRYENEEAVDDSQLPKDRFSAERLKGVDSTLKIQPAELGDSAVYLCASSLPSEWAFFGQGTRLTVV.

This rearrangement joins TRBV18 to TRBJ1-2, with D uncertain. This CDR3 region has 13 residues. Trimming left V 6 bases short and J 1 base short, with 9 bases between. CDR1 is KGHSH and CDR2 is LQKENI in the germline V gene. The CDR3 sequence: CASSIQINYGYTF. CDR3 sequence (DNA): TGTGCCAGCTCTATACAGATTAACTATGGCTACACCTTC.

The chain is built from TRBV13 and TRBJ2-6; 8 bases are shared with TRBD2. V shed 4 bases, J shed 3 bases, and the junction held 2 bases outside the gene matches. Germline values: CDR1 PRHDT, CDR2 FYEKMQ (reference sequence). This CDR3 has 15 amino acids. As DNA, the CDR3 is TGTGCCAGCAGCTCGGGGGGGAGTGGGGCCAACGTCCTGACTTTC. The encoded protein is CASSSGGSGANVLTF.